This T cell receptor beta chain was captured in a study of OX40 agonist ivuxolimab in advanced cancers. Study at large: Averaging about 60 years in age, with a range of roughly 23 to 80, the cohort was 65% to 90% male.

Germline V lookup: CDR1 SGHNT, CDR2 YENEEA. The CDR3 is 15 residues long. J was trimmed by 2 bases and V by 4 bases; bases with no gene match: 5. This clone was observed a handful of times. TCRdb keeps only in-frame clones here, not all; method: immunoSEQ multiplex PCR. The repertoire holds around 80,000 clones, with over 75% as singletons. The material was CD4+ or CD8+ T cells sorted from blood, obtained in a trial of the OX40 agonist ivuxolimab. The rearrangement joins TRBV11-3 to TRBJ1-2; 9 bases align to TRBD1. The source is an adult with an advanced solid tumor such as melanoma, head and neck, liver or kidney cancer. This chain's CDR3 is CASSSKGTGNYGYTF. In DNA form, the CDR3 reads TGTGCCAGCAGCTCCAAAGGGACAGGGAACTATGGCTACACCTTC.